A selection of T cell receptor beta chains follows, all from one sample in a study of cytotoxic CD8 clonotypes in ibrutinib-treated CLL. Here immunoSEQ multiplex PCR was the method, and the copy in TCRdb shows in-frame clones only, minus some. Of about 50,000 clones in the sample, roughly 83% were seen once. The sample here was PBMCs, taken after 24 months of ibrutinib treatment. Source of these receptors: a human donor with chronic lymphocytic leukemia. The CDR3 runs from the conserved cysteine through the conserved F or W. Fields, in order: J gene, V gene, CDR3 protein.

J gene: TRBJ2-7; V gene: TRBV15; CDR3 protein: CATSGEGGFSYEQYF
J gene: TRBJ2-7; V gene: TRBV19; CDR3 protein: CASEARRGEQYF
J gene: TRBJ2-7; V gene: TRBV28; CDR3 protein: CASSNFFERASVGEQYF
J gene: TRBJ2-2; V gene: TRBV7-2; CDR3 protein: CASSLAQGGTSVGELFF
J gene: TRBJ2-2; V gene: TRBV7-2; CDR3 protein: CASSLAGGRTGELFF
J gene: TRBJ2-2; V gene: TRBV19; CDR3 protein: CASSWLAGWNTGELFF
J gene: TRBJ2-7; V gene: TRBV5-4; CDR3 protein: CASSSGTEVEQYF
J gene: TRBJ1-5; V gene: TRBV7-9; CDR3 protein: CASSSSGTDNQPQHF
J gene: TRBJ2-3; V gene: TRBV5-1; CDR3 protein: CASREGLAGRDTQYF
J gene: TRBJ2-1; V gene: TRBV10-1; CDR3 protein: CASSESINEQFF
J gene: TRBJ2-7; V gene: TRBV27; CDR3 protein: CASSFISGAAGYEQYF
J gene: TRBJ1-2; V gene: TRBV6-5; CDR3 protein: CASSSGALNPYGYTF
J gene: TRBJ2-7; V gene: TRBV9; CDR3 protein: CASSAPSGGLAGVQYEQYF
J gene: TRBJ2-7; V gene: TRBV7-2; CDR3 protein: CASSPAGKNYEQYF
J gene: TRBJ1-1; V gene: TRBV30; CDR3 protein: CAWGDDAHGEAFF
J gene: TRBJ2-1; V gene: TRBV5-1; CDR3 protein: CASSLVSSANEQFF
J gene: TRBJ1-5; V gene: TRBV11-2; CDR3 protein: CASSLGDREGQPQHF
J gene: TRBJ1-1; V gene: TRBV5-1; CDR3 protein: CASSLNLGTEAFF
J gene: TRBJ2-3; V gene: TRBV5-1; CDR3 protein: CASSGQRESTDTQYF
J gene: TRBJ1-4; V gene: TRBV7-8; CDR3 protein: CASSRAGGLDEKLFF
J gene: TRBJ1-1; V gene: TRBV15; CDR3 protein: CATSRDRGLAEAFF
J gene: TRBJ2-2; V gene: TRBV30; CDR3 protein: CAWADSYTGELFF
J gene: TRBJ1-1; V gene: TRBV11-2; CDR3 protein: CASSRPLGRPTSRRAFF
J gene: TRBJ2-3; V gene: TRBV7-2; CDR3 protein: CASSVTGDTQYF
J gene: TRBJ1-5; V gene: TRBV6-6; CDR3 protein: CASSTDRPQHF
J gene: TRBJ2-7; V gene: TRBV6-1; CDR3 protein: CASTPGETGSYEQYF
J gene: TRBJ2-1; V gene: TRBV20-1; CDR3 protein: CSASDRDEQFF
J gene: TRBJ2-7; V gene: TRBV2; CDR3 protein: CASTVGVLGQDAYEQYF
J gene: TRBJ2-2; V gene: TRBV5-1; CDR3 protein: CASSLGQGGSGELFF
J gene: TRBJ1-2; V gene: TRBV5-6; CDR3 protein: CASSSRQGYGYTF
J gene: TRBJ1-1; V gene: TRBV19; CDR3 protein: CASSPQPRLGQINTEAFF
J gene: TRBJ2-7; V gene: TRBV9; CDR3 protein: CASSVAGSGYEQYF
J gene: TRBJ2-5; V gene: TRBV2; CDR3 protein: CASSEAGGRGRGETQYF
J gene: TRBJ2-1; V gene: TRBV5-1; CDR3 protein: CASSLSRGINEQFF
J gene: TRBJ1-2; V gene: TRBV30; CDR3 protein: CAWSDTGRYGYTF
J gene: TRBJ2-1; V gene: TRBV6-6; CDR3 protein: CATSGTGHEQFF
J gene: TRBJ1-3; V gene: TRBV5-1; CDR3 protein: CASSLIRTDGYSGNTIYF
J gene: TRBJ2-1; V gene: TRBV11-3; CDR3 protein: CASSLGGDSYNEQFF
J gene: TRBJ2-1; V gene: TRBV7-6; CDR3 protein: CASSLGANEQFF
J gene: TRBJ2-2; V gene: TRBV18; CDR3 protein: CASSPPLQAYTGELFF
J gene: TRBJ2-2; V gene: TRBV19; CDR3 protein: CASSSPSGRARDGELFF
J gene: TRBJ1-4; V gene: TRBV18; CDR3 protein: CASSPRSTNEKLFF
J gene: TRBJ1-2; V gene: TRBV7-9; CDR3 protein: CASSSSRDSGYTF
J gene: TRBJ1-4; V gene: TRBV7-2; CDR3 protein: CASSLGEAGKLFF
J gene: TRBJ1-2; V gene: TRBV7-9; CDR3 protein: CASSLDLTGGEYGYTF
J gene: TRBJ2-3; V gene: TRBV18; CDR3 protein: CASSPPSTDTQYF
J gene: TRBJ1-1; V gene: TRBV6-4; CDR3 protein: CASSGDSGDTEAFF
J gene: TRBJ2-1; V gene: TRBV28; CDR3 protein: CASSETRPYNEQFF
J gene: TRBJ2-1; V gene: TRBV7-6; CDR3 protein: CASSSTSLGNEQFF
J gene: TRBJ2-3; V gene: TRBV27; CDR3 protein: CASSSRDRADTQYF
J gene: TRBJ1-1; V gene: TRBV27; CDR3 protein: CASSSSYPENTEAFF
J gene: TRBJ1-1; V gene: TRBV29-1; CDR3 protein: CSVGRTGGVTFF
J gene: TRBJ2-1; V gene: TRBV9; CDR3 protein: CASSVASGSNEQFF
J gene: TRBJ2-7; V gene: TRBV29-1; CDR3 protein: CSVEDRVVSGEQYF